The 8 T cell receptor beta chains given below trace back to one sample, sequenced in a study of control samples from healthy donors and cancer patients (dated by TCRdb to about 2020). The library was obtained by the immunoSEQ multiplex PCR assay. TCRdb retrieved this table from immuneACCESS and kept in-frame rearrangements only. Not all clones are present; in checked studies, unresolved V genes account for under half, and no reason is known for the remainder. For this sample there are over 85,000 clones; less than 90% appear just once. The ten largest account for about 8.6% of the sample. Specimen: PBMCs. These receptors were obtained from a woman between 50 and 59 years old with colorectal cancer.

The CDR3 region is CSASRLAGAYEQYV. The CDR3 region has the DNA TGCAGTGCTAGTCGCCTAGCGGGAGCCTACGAGCAGTACGTC. V gene TRBV20-1 combines with J gene TRBJ2-7, with 10 positions matching TRBD2. The CDR3 sequence is 14 residues long. Trimming took 3 bases from V and 2 from J; bases not matched to a gene: 4. CDR1 DFQATT and CDR2 SNEGSKA come from the germline V gene (reference sequence).

V and J are TRBV4-3 and TRBJ2-2, with no clear D. Deletions cut 0 bases from V and 6 bases from J, with 11 bases between. CDR1 is LGHNA, CDR2 YSLEER, per germline. The length of the CDR3 is 15 residues. CDR3 nucleotide sequence: TGCGCCAGCAGCCAAGAGTTCGGAAGCGCCGGGGAGCTGTTTTTT. Translating it yields CASSQEFGSAGELFF.

The rearrangement joins TRBV6-5 to TRBJ2-7; no clear D. V was clipped by 6 bases and J by 4 bases, with 10 bases between them. There are 12 residues in the CDR3. Germline CDR1 is MNHEY and CDR2 is SVGAGI. This chain's CDR3 is CASRGYGYEQYV. The CDR3 coding sequence is TGTGCCAGCAGGGGGTACGGTTACGAGCAGTACGTC.

This chain connects TRBV3-1 (or the pseudogene TRBV3-2) to TRBJ2-3, with a possible D match to TRBD2 (7 bases). Germline CDR1 and CDR2: LGHDT and YNNKEL (reference sequence). V gave up 4 bases and J gave up 2 bases, with 13 bases separating them. This CDR3 has 15 residues. As DNA, the CDR3 is TGTGCCAGCAGCCCCCGGGGGGCTGACACAGATACGCAGTATTTT. It is translated as CASSPRGADTDTQYF.

The chain links TRBV4-1 to TRBJ2-5, with 9 bases identical to TRBD2. The trim removed 0 bases at V and 2 bases at J, leaving 4 bases unmatched. Per germline, CDR1 MGHRA and CDR2 YSYEKL. The CDR3 consists of 16 residues. The chain's CDR3 is CASSQELAGAQETQYF. CDR3 sequence (DNA): TGCGCCAGCAGCCAAGAGTTAGCGGGGGCACAAGAGACCCAGTACTTC.

The chain has TRBV28 and TRBJ1-6; maybe TRBD1 (6 bases). The CDR3 is 15 amino acids. Trimming took off 2 bases at V and 5 bases at J, with 10 bases between the two ends. Germline CDR1 and CDR2: MDHEN and SYDVKM. The CDR3 loop reads CASSLGGQNNSPLHF. CDR3 in DNA: TGTGCCAGCAGTTTAGGGGGACAAAATAATTCACCCCTCCACTTT.

The chain has TRBV6-6 and TRBJ1-1; D perhaps matches TRBD1 (5 bases). Germline CDR1 and CDR2: MNHNY and SVGAGI (reference sequence). V was cut by 0 bases and J by 6 bases, with 17 bases left in between. The CDR3 length is 16 residues. Written as DNA, the CDR3 is TGTGCCAGCAGTTACTCGATGGCAGGGCGAGACGCTGAAGCTTTCTTT. Protein sequence: CASSYSMAGRDAEAFF.

V and J are TRBV7-9 and TRBJ2-7; D not certain. Trimming took 1 base from V and 0 from J, leaving 13 bases between them. The CDR3 is 16 residues long. Germline assignment: CDR1 SEHNR and CDR2 FQNEAQ (reference sequence). CDR3 region: CASSLVSVESSYEQYV. The CDR3 coding sequence is TGTGCCAGCAGCTTAGTATCGGTAGAGAGCTCCTACGAGCAGTACGTC.